The 14 T cell receptor beta chains given below trace back to one sample, sequenced in a study of blood T cell repertoires in COVID-19. Produced via immunoSEQ multiplex PCR; TCRdb's table is partial and in-frame only. The profile shows 300,000 to 400,000 clones, 75% to 90% of them singletons. The sample comprised peripheral blood. These receptors all stem from a woman aged 60 to 75 with COVID-19, enrolled during active disease.

The chain uses TRBV7-6 and TRBJ2-7; 10 nucleotides agree with TRBD2. The V gene end was trimmed by 4 bases and the J gene end by 2 bases; junction bases not matched to a gene: 5. Germline loops: CDR1 SGHVS, CDR2 FNYEAQ. This CDR3 is 15 amino acids long. As DNA, the CDR3 is TGTGCCAGCAGCTATCTAGCGGGGGAGACCTACGAGCAGTACTTC. This encodes CASSYLAGETYEQYF. The complete variable domain, with remaining parts taken from reference TRBV7-6 and TRBJ2-7, reads GAGVSQSPRYKVTKRGQDVALRCDPISGHVSLYWYRQALGQGPEFLTYFNYEAQQDKSGLPNDRFSAERPEGSISTLTIQRTEQRDSAMYRCASSYLAGETYEQYFGPGTRLTVT.

Here the CDR3 reads CASIPPQGGGSGNTIYF. The CDR3 region has the DNA TGTGCCAGCATTCCCCCACAGGGGGGGGGCTCTGGAAACACCATATATTTT. The chain employs TRBV2 and TRBJ1-3; 8 positions match TRBD1. CDR1 is SNHLY and CDR2 is FYNNEI in the germline V gene. V shed 7 bases, J shed 0 bases, and the junction held 11 bases outside the gene matches. This CDR3 contains 17 residues.

The J gene is TRBJ2-3, the V gene TRBV27, with 9 bases matching TRBD2. V lost 1 base and J lost 6; bases outside the gene matches: 5. In germline, CDR1 is MNHEY, CDR2 SMNVEV (reference sequence). The CDR3 spans 15 residues. The CDR3 nucleotides are TGTGCCAGCAGTTTATATCCTAGCGGGGTCGATACGCAGTATTTT. Residues: CASSLYPSGVDTQYF.

A single count supports this clone. V and J are TRBV2 and TRBJ1-1; D might be TRBD1 (6 bases). The germline gives CDR1 SNHLY, CDR2 FYNNEI. The CDR3 consists of 13 residues. V gave up 4 bases and J gave up 3 bases, with 9 bases separating them. CDR3 coding DNA: TGTGCCAGCAGTGTTCAGGGGTACACTGAAGCTTTCTTT. As protein: CASSVQGYTEAFF.

This chain uses TRBV6-2 or TRBV6-3 with TRBJ1-1; D not resolved. V lost 2 bases to trimming and J lost 2 bases, with 9 bases between them. The CDR3 spans 14 residues. CDR1 is MNHEY and CDR2 is SVGEGT in the germline V gene. The CDR3 DNA sequence: TGTGCCAGCAGTTACACTTACAGCAACACTGAAGCTTTCTTT. Amino acid sequence: CASSYTYSNTEAFF.

This clone was counted a single time. CDR3 nucleotide sequence: TGTGCCTGGACCCCTGGCAGGACTCTTGGAAACACCATATATTTT. Translation gives CAWTPGRTLGNTIYF. The genes are TRBV30 and TRBJ1-3; D gene uncertain. The CDR3 is 15 residues long. V gave up 4 bases and J gave up 3 bases, with 16 bases separating them. Germline V CDR1 and CDR2: GTSNPN, SVGIG (reference sequence).

The CDR3 region is CASSQGQGASYEQYF. The CDR3 DNA reads as TGTGCCAGCAGCCAGGGACAGGGGGCCTCCTACGAGCAGTACTTC. The V gene is TRBV5-4, the J gene TRBJ2-7; 12 nucleotides line up with TRBD1. Losses at the gene ends were 4 bases for V and 0 bases for J; bases not matched to a gene: 2. The CDR3 runs 15 residues. Germline V gene sequence: CDR1 SGHNT, CDR2 YYREEE (reference sequence).

The chain combines TRBV30 with TRBJ2-7; 7 nucleotides match TRBD2. The CDR3 length is 14 residues. CDR1 is GTSNPN, CDR2 SVGIG, per germline (reference sequence). Losses at the gene ends were 1 base for V and 1 base for J; bases not matched to a gene: 4. The CDR3 sequence is CAWSAFGGSYEQYF. CDR3 in DNA: TGTGCCTGGAGTGCCTTCGGGGGGTCCTACGAGCAGTACTTC.

CDR3 residues: CATSRDLGLAGATDTQYF. CDR3 DNA: TGTGCCACCAGCAGAGATCTCGGACTAGCGGGGGCCACAGATACGCAGTATTTT. This sequence joins TRBV15 and TRBJ2-3, with TRBD2 identical over 13 bases. With 0 bases clipped from V and 2 bases from J, the junction kept 5 bases outside the gene matches. This CDR3 is 18 amino acids long. The germline V gene encodes CDR1 LNHNV and CDR2 YYDKDF (reference sequence).

This clone came up once. The rearrangement joins TRBV27 to TRBJ2-1; D is possibly TRBD1 (6 bases). Germline CDR1 reads MNHEY; CDR2 reads SMNVEV (reference sequence). The CDR3 is made up of 13 amino acids. Trimming stripped 2 bases from V and 7 bases from J, with 9 bases between. This chain's CDR3 is CASSLGQINEQFF. For the CDR3, the DNA is TGTGCCAGCAGTTTAGGACAGATTAATGAGCAGTTCTTC.

V usage is TRBV5-1 and J usage is TRBJ2-7; 7 bases map to TRBD1. This CDR3 is 13 amino acids long. V trimming: 4 bases; J trimming: 1 base; junction bases outside the gene matches: 2. CDR1 SGHRS and CDR2 YFSETQ come from the germline V gene. The CDR3 sequence: CASSKTGSYEQYF. The CDR3 nucleotides read TGCGCCAGCAGCAAGACAGGGTCCTACGAGCAGTACTTC.

J is TRBJ2-1 and V is TRBV11-2; tentative D call: TRBD2 (6 bases). The length of the CDR3 is 11 residues. Trimming cost V 8 bases and J 8 bases, with 10 bases left between them. Germline V CDR1 and CDR2: SGHAT, FQNNGV. As DNA, the CDR3 is TGTGCCAGCCAAGGAGGGGATGAGCAGTTCTTC. Its translation is CASQGGDEQFF.

The chain couples TRBV5-8 to TRBJ1-3; D gene uncertain. This CDR3 is 16 amino acids long. Germline lookup yields CDR1 SGHTS and CDR2 YDEGEE. Trimming removed 2 bases from V and 4 bases from J, with 16 bases in between. In DNA, the CDR3 is TGTGCCAGCAGCTTTATTAGGGAGTCGTGGGGAAACACCATATATTTT. It is translated as CASSFIRESWGNTIYF.

The chain links TRBV7-6 to TRBJ2-7; perhaps TRBD1 as D (7 bases). V gave up 3 bases and J gave up 2 bases, with 20 bases separating them. This CDR3 contains 17 residues. The germline gives CDR1 SGHVS, CDR2 FNYEAQ. The DNA of the CDR3 is TGTGCCAGCAGCTTCCCCTCAGGGGGGAAGGGCCCCTACGAGCAGTACTTC. Its translation is CASSFPSGGKGPYEQYF.